The rows below give T cell receptor beta chains drawn from one sample of a study of cytomegalovirus exposure and HLA in healthy donors. Assay: immunoSEQ multiplex PCR; the TCRdb copy retains only in-frame clones and omits some. The sample includes around 74,000 clones, 75% to 80% of them seen just once. The sequencing sample was made of PBMCs. These receptors all come from a man in his forties in good health and CMV-seronegative. CDR3s include the opening cysteine and the closing phenylalanine or tryptophan.

v_call cdr3_aa
TRBV19 CASSRRGMGEKLFF
TRBV5-4 CASSSFYEQYF
TRBV4-1 CASSLLGVNSPLHF
TRBV19 CASSIRGRVYEQYF
TRBV9 CASSPHQEGLSYNEQFF
TRBV28 CASTNTYETPNLRQPQHF
TRBV12-5 CASGLGDLSQGATDTQYF
TRBV7-2 CASSLLGVSGNTIYF
TRBV5-1 CASRPTPGMDEQFF
TRBV18 CASSFSRDRGTVDF
TRBV7-2 CASSADRGWEKLFF
TRBV6-5 CASSSRGQGRSPLHF
TRBV7-6 CASSLERGGGYTF
TRBV6-5 CASSYGAAGANVLTF
TRBV18 CASSPRGGFSYEQYF
TRBV5-1 CASSRGVGVAYEQYF